Included here is one T cell receptor (beta chain) sequence, with context. No antigen is known for it. Every single donor gave one heparinised blood draw, and these averaged roughly 100 mL. The sample originates from a study of beta chain features in type 1 diabetes. General study findings and limits: People with Type 1 diabetes carried modestly yet significantly shorter TCRB CDR3s in all four CD4+ subsets.

The CDR3 covers 12 residues. Germline V gene lookup returns CDR1 SQVTM and CDR2 ANQGSEA. Trimming removed 4 bases at V and 4 bases at J, with 10 bases between. Expressed TCRB transcripts were sequenced after all isolated RNA was converted to cDNA. Data came from immunoSEQ multiplex PCR; TCRdb stores just in-frame clones and leaves some out. The table includes 250,000 to 300,000 clones, roughly 24% detected once. What was sequenced was naive CD4+ T cells from blood. The chain links TRBV29-1 to TRBJ2-5; D unresolved. This sequence was found in a woman in her 30s with type 1 diabetes. CDR3 in amino acids: CSVGVPGETQYF. The CDR3 DNA is TGCAGCGTTGGGGTGCCAGGAGAGACCCAGTACTTC.